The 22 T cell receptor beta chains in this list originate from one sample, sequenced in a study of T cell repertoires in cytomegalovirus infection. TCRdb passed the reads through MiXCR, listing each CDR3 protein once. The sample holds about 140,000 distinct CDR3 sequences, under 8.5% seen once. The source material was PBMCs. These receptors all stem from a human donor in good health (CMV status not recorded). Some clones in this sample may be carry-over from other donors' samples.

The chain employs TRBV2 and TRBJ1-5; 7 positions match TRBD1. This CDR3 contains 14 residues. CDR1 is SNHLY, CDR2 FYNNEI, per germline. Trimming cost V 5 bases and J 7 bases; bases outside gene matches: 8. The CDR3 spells CASSFDRAGQPQHF. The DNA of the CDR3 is TGTGCCAGCAGTTTTGACAGGGCGGGCCAGCCCCAGCATTTT.

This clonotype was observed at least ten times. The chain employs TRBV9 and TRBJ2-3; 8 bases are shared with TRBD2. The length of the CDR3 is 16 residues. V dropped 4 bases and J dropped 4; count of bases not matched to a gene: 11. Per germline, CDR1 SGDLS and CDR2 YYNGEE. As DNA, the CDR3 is TGTGCCAGCAGCCTCCGGAGAGCGGGGGAATCAGATACGCAGTATTTT. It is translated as CASSLRRAGESDTQYF.

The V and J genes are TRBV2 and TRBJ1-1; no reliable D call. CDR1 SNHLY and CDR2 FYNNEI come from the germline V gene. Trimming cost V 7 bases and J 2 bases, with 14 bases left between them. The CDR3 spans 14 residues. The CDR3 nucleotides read TGTGCCAGCACCCGACTTGAGGCAAACACTGAAGCTTTCTTT. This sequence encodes CASTRLEANTEAFF. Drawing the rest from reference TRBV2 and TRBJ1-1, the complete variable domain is EPEVTQTPSHQVTQMGQEVILRCVPISNHLYFYWYRQILGQKVEFLVSFYNNEISEKSEIFDDQFSVERPDGSNFTLKIRSTKLEDSAMYFCASTRLEANTEAFFGQGTRLTVV.

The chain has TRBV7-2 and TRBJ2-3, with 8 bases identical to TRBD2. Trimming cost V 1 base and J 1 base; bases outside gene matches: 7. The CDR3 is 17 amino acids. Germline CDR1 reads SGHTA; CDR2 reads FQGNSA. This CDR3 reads CASSLGIGGGGTDTQYF. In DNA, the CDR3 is TGTGCCAGCAGCTTAGGAATCGGGGGGGGCGGCACAGATACGCAGTATTTT.

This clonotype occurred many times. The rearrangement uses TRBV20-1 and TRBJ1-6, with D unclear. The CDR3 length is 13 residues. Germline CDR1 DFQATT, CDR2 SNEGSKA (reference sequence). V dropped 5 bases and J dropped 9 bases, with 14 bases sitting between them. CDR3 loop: CSAPHPIGSPLHF. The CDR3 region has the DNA TGCAGTGCTCCACATCCCATAGGTTCACCCCTCCACTTT.

CDR3: CASSLEGRVRGEKLFF. In DNA form, the CDR3 reads TGCGCCAGCAGCTTGGAAGGACGGGTTCGCGGTGAAAAACTGTTTTTT. The J gene is TRBJ1-4, the V gene TRBV5-1, with D unclear. The CDR3 spans 16 residues. Between the trimmed V and J ends, which lost 0 bases and 7 bases, there was a span of 16 bases. Germline V gene lookup returns CDR1 SGHRS and CDR2 YFSETQ. Using reference TRBV5-1 and TRBJ1-4 for the parts outside the CDR3, the full variable domain is KAGVTQTPRYLIKTRGQQVTLSCSPISGHRSVSWYQQTPGQGLQFLFEYFSETQRNKGNFPGRFSGRQFSNSRSEMNVSTLELGDSALYLCASSLEGRVRGEKLFFGSGTQLSVL.

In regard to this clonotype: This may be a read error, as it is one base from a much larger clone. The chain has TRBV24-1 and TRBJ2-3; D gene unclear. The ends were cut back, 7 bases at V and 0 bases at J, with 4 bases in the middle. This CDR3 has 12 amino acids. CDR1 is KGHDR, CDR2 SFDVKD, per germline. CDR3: CATSRSTDTQYF. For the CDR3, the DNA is TGTGCCACCAGCCGGAGCACAGATACGCAGTATTTT.

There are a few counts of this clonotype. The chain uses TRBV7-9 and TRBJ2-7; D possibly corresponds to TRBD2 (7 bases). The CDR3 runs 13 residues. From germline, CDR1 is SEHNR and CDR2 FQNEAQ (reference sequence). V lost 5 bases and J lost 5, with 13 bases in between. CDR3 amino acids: CASSLLGGDEQYF. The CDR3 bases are TGTGCCAGCAGCCTTTTAGGGGGGGACGAGCAGTACTTC.

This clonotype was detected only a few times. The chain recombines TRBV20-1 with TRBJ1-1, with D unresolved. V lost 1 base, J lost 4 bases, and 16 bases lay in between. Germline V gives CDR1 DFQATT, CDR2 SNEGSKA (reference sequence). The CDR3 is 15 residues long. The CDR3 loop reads CSARAPEAGSTEAFF. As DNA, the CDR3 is TGCAGTGCTAGAGCCCCCGAGGCGGGGTCCACTGAAGCTTTCTTT.

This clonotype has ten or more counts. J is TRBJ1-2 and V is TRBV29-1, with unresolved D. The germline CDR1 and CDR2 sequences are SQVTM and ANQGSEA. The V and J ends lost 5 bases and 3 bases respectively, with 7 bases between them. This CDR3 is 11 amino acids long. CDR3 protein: CSVQDHYGYTF. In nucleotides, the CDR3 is TGCAGCGTTCAGGATCACTATGGCTACACCTTC.

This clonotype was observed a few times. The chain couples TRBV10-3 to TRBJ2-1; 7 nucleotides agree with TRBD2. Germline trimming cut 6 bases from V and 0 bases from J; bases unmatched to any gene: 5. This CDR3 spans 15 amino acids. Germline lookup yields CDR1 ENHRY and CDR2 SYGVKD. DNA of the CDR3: TGTGCCATCAGGGCGGGGGAAAGCTCCTACAATGAGCAGTTCTTC. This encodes CAIRAGESSYNEQFF.

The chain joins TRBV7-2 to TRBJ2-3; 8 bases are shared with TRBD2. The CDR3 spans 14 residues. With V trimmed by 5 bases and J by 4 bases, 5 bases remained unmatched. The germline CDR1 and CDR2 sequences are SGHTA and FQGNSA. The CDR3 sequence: CASSPGGGADTQYF. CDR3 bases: TGTGCCAGCAGCCCGGGGGGGGGAGCAGATACGCAGTATTTT. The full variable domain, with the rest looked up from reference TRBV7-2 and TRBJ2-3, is GAGVSQSPSNKVTEKGKDVELRCDPISGHTALYWYRQSLGQGLEFLIYFQGNSAPDKSGLPSDRFSAERTGGSVSTLTIQRTQQEDSAVYLCASSPGGGADTQYFGPGTRLTVL.

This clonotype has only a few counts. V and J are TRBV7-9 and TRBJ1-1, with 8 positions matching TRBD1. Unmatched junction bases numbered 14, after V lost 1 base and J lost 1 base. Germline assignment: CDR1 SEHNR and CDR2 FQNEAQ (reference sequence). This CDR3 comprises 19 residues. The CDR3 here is CASSLDLFSQGAENTEAFF. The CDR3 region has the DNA TGTGCCAGCAGCTTAGATCTCTTCAGTCAGGGGGCGGAGAACACTGAAGCTTTCTTT.

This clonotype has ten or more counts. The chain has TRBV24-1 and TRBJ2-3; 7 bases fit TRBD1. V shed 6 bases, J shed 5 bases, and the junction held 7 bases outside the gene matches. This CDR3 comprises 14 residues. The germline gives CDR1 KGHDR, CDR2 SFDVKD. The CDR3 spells CATSLAGGLDTQYF. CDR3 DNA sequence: TGTGCCACCAGTCTGGCAGGGGGTTTAGATACGCAGTATTTT.

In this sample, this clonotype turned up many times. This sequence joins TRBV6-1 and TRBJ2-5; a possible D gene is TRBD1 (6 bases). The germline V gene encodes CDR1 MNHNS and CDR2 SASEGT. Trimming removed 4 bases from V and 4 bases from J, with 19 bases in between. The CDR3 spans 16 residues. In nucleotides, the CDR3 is TGTGCCAGCAGTGGGGGGCCACTTCCCGGGCGAGAGACCCAGTACTTC. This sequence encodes CASSGGPLPGRETQYF.

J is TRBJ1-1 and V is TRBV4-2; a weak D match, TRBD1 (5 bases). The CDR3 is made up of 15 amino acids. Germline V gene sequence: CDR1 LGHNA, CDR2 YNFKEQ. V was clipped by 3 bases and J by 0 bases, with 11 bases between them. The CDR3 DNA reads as TGTGCCAGCAGCCAGGAGGGACGGTTGAACACTGAAGCTTTCTTT. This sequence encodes CASSQEGRLNTEAFF.

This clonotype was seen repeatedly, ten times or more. For the CDR3, the DNA is TGTGCCAGCAGCGAGCTAGGGGTGCAGTTCTTC. Translating it yields CASSELGVQFF. V is TRBV7-2 and J is TRBJ2-1; a possible D gene is TRBD1 (5 bases). The CDR3 is made up of 11 amino acids. Trimming pared 5 bases from V and 12 bases from J, leaving 11 bases between. Per germline, CDR1 SGHTA and CDR2 FQGNSA.

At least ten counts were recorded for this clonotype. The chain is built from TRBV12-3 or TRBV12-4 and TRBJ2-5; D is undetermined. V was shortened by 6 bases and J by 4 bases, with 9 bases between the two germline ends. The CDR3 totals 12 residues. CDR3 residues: CASRGTSETQYF. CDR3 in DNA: TGTGCCAGCAGGGGAACATCAGAGACCCAGTACTTC.

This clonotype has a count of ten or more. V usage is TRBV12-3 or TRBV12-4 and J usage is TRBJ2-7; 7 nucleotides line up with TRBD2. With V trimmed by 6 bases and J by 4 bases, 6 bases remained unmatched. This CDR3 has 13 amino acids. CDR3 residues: CASSLGRDYEQYF. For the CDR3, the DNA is TGTGCCAGCAGCCTGGGGAGGGATTACGAGCAGTACTTC.

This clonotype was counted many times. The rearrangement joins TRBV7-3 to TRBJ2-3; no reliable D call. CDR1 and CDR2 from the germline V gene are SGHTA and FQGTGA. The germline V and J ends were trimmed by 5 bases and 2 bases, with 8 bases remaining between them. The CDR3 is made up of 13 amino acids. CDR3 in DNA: TGTGCCAGCAGCCCCCCATCCACAGATACGCAGTATTTT. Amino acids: CASSPPSTDTQYF.

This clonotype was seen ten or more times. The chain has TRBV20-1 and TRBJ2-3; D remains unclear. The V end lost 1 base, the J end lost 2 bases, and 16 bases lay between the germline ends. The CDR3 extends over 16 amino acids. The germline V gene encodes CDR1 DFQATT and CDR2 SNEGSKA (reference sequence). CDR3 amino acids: CSARAILVRITDTQYF. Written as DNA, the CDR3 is TGCAGTGCTAGAGCCATCCTGGTGCGAATCACAGATACGCAGTATTTT.

The CDR3 DNA is TGCGCCAGCAAGGAGGGGGTGAGAAGTCAGCCCCAGCATTTT. Amino acid sequence: CASKEGVRSQPQHF. The rearrangement links TRBV10-2 to TRBJ1-5; weak D call: TRBD1 (6 bases). The V and J ends lost 7 bases and 6 bases respectively, with 16 bases between them. Germline values: CDR1 WSHSY, CDR2 SAAADI. This CDR3 has 14 amino acids.